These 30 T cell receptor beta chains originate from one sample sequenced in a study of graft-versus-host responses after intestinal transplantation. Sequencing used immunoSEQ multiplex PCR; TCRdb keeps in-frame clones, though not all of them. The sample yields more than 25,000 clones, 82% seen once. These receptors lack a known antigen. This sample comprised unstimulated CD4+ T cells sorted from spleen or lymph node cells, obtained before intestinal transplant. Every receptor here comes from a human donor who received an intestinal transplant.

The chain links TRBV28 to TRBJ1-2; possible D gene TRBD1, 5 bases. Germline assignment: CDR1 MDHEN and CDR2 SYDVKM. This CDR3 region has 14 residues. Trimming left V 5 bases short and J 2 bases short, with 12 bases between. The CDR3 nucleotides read TGTGCCAGCAGTCGACCAGGGAGGAACTATGGCTACACCTTC. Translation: CASSRPGRNYGYTF.

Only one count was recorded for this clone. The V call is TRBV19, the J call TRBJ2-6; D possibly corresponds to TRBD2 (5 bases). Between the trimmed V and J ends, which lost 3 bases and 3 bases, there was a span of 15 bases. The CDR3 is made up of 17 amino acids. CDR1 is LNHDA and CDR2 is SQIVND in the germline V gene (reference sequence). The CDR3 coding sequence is TGTGCCAGTAGTATTTCGGTAAAAGCGGTTGGGGCCAACGTCCTGACTTTC. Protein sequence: CASSISVKAVGANVLTF.

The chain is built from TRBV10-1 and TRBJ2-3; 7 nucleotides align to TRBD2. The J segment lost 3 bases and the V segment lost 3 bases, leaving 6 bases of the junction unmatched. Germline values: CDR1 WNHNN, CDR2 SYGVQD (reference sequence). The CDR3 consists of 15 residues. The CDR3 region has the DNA TGCGCCAGCAGTGACCGGGGGGTTGGGACAGATACGCAGTATTTT. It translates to CASSDRGVGTDTQYF.

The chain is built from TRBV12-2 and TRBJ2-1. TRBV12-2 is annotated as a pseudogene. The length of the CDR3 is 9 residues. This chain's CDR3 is CASLDEQFF. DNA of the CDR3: TGTGCAAGTCTGGATGAGCAGTTCTTC.

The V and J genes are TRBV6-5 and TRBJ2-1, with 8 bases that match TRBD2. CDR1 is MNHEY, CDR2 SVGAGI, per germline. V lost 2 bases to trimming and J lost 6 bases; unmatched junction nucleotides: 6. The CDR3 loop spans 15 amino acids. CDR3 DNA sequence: TGTGCCAGCAGTTACAAAACGGGGGGGGCCAATGAGCAGTTCTTC. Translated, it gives CASSYKTGGANEQFF.

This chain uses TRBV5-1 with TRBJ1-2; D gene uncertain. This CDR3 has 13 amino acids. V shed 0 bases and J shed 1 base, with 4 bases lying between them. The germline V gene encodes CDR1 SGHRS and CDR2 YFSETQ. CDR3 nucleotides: TGCGCCAGCAGCTTGGGGGTTAACTATGGCTACACCTTC. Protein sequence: CASSLGVNYGYTF.

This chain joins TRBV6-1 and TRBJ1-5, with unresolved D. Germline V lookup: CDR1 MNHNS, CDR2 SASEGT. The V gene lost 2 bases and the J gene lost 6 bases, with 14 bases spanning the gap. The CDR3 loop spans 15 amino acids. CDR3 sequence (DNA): TGTGCCAGCAGTGAATTGGGGTGGGTTGGTCAGCCCCAGCATTTT. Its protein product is CASSELGWVGQPQHF.

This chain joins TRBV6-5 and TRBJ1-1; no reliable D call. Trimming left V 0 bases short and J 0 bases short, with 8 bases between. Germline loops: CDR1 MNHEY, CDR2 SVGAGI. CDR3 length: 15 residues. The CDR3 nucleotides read TGTGCCAGCAGTTACTCCGCACTGATGAACACTGAAGCTTTCTTT. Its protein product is CASSYSALMNTEAFF.

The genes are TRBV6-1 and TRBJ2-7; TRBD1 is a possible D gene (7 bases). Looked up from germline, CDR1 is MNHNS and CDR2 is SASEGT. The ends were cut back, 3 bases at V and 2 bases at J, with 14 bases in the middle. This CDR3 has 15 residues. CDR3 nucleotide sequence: TGTGCCAGCAGTGACGCGGGACAGACCCCCTACGAGCAGTACTTC. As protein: CASSDAGQTPYEQYF.

CDR3 nucleotides: TGTGCCAGCAGCTCACGGGCGACAGGGGCCCTGAACACCGGGGAGCTGTTTTTT. Translated: CASSSRATGALNTGELFF. V is TRBV7-9 and J is TRBJ2-2; 8 positions agree with TRBD1. There are 18 residues in the CDR3. Trimming cost V 4 bases and J 1 base; bases outside gene matches: 11. CDR1 is SEHNR, CDR2 FQNEAQ, per germline (reference sequence).

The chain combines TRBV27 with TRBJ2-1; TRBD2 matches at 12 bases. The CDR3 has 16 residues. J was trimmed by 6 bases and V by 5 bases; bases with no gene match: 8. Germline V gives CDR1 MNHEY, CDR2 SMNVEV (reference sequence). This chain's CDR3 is CASSLPLAGGINEQFF. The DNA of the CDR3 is TGTGCCAGCAGTCTCCCTCTAGCGGGGGGGATCAATGAGCAGTTCTTC.

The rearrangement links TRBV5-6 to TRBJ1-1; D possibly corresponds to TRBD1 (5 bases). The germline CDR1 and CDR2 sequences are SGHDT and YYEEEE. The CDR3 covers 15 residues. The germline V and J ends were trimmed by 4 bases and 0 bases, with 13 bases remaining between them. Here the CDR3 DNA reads TGTGCCAGCAGCGTCCGGGACGTACTGAACACTGAAGCTTTCTTT. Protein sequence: CASSVRDVLNTEAFF.

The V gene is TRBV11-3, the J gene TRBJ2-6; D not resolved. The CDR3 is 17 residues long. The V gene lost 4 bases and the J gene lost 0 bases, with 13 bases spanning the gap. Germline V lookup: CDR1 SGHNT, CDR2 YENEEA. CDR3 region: CASSSRHKGSGANVLTF. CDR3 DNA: TGTGCCAGCAGCTCCCGACATAAGGGCTCTGGGGCCAACGTCCTGACTTTC.

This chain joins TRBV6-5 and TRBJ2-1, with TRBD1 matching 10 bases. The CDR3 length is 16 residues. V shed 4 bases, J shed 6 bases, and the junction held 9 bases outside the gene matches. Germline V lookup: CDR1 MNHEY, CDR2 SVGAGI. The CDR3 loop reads CASSSSGTGAPNEQFF. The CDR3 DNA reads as TGTGCCAGCAGTTCGTCCGGGACAGGGGCCCCCAATGAGCAGTTCTTC.

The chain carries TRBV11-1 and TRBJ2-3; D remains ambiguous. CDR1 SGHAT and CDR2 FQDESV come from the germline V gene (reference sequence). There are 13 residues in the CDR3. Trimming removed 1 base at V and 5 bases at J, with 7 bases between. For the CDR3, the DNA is TGTGCCAGCAGCTTAGAAGGACGAGATACGCAGTATTTT. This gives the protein CASSLEGRDTQYF.

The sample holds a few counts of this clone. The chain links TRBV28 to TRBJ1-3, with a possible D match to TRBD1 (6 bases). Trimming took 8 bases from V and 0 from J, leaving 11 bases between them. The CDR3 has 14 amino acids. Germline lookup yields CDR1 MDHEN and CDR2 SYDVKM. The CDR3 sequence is CASLTQGSGNTIYF. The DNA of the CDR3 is TGTGCCAGCCTTACACAGGGCTCTGGAAACACCATATATTTT.

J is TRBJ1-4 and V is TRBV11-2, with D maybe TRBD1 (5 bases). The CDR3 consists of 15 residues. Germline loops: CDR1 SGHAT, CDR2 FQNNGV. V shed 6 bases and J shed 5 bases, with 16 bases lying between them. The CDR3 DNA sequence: TGTGCCAGCAGTCCATACGGGACGGGGAATGAAAAACTGTTTTTT. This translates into CASSPYGTGNEKLFF.

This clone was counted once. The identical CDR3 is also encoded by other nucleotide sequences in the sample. CDR3 coding DNA: TGTGCCAGCAGAAGGGGCGCCCCCCGGAATGAGCAGTTCTTC. Protein sequence: CASRRGAPRNEQFF. V is TRBV6-5 and J is TRBJ2-1; maybe TRBD1 (5 bases). Per the germline V gene, CDR1 is MNHEY and CDR2 is SVGAGI. Trimming removed 6 bases from V and 7 bases from J, with 16 bases in between. The CDR3 runs 14 residues.

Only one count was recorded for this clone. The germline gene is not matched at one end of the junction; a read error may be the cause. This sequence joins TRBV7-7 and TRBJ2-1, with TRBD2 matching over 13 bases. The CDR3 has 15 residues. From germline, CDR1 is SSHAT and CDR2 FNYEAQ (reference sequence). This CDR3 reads CASSHGTSGNNEQFF. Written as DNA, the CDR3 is TGTGCTAGCAGCCATGGGACTAGCGGGAACAATGAGCAGTTCTTC.

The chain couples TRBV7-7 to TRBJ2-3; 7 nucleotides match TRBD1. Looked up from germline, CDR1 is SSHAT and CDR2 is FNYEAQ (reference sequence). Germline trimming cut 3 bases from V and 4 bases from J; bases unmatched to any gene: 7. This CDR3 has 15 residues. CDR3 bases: TGTGCCAGCAGCTTTTCCCGGGACAGCGCAGATACGCAGTATTTT. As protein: CASSFSRDSADTQYF.

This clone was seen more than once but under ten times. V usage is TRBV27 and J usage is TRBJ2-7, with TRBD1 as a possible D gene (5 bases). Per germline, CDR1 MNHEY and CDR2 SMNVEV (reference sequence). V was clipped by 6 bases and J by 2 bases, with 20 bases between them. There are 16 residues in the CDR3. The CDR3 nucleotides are TGTGCCAGCAGGACACCGTCCAGGGCATCAACCTACGAGCAGTACTTC. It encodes CASRTPSRASTYEQYF.

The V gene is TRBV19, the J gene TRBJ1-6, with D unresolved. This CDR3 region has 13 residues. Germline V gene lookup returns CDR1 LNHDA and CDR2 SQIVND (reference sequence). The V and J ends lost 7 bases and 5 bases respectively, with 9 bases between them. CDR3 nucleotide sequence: TGTGCCAGTACTGGACCAAATAATTCACCCCTCCACTTT. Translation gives CASTGPNNSPLHF. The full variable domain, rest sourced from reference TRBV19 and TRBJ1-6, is DGGITQSPKYLFRKEGQNVTLSCEQNLNHDAMYWYRQDPGQGLRLIYYSQIVNDFQKGDIAEGYSVSREKKESFPLTVTSAQKNPTAFYLCASTGPNNSPLHFGNGTRLTVT.

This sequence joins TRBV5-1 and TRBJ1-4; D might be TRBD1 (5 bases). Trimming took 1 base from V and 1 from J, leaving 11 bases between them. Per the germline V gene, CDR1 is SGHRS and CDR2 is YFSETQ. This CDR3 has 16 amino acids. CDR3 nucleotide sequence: TGCGCCAGCAGCTTGTTCGGGCAGGGAACTAATGAAAAACTGTTTTTT. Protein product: CASSLFGQGTNEKLFF.

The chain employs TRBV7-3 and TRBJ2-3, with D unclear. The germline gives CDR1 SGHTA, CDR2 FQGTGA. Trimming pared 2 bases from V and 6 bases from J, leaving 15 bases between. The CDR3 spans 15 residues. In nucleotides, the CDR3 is TGTGCCAGCAGCTTATATAGACCCCCTCAGGATACGCAGTATTTT. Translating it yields CASSLYRPPQDTQYF.

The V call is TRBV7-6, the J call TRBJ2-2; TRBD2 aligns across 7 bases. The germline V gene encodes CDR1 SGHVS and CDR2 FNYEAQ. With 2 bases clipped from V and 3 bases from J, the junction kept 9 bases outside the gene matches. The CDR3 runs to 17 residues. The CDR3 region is CASSLTGGKLYTGELFF. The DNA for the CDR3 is TGTGCCAGCAGCTTAACGGGAGGAAAGTTGTACACCGGGGAGCTGTTTTTT. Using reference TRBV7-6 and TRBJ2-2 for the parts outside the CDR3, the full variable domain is GAGVSQSPRYKVTKRGQDVALRCDPISGHVSLYWYRQALGQGPEFLTYFNYEAQQDKSGLPNDRFSAERPEGSISTLTIQRTEQRDSAMYRCASSLTGGKLYTGELFFGEGSRLTVL.

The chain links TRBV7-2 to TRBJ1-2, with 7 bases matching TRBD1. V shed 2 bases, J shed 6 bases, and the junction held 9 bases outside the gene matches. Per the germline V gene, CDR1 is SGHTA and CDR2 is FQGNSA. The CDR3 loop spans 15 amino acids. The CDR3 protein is CASSLPRGLIDGYTF. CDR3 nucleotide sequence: TGTGCCAGCAGCTTACCCAGGGGGTTGATCGATGGCTACACCTTC.

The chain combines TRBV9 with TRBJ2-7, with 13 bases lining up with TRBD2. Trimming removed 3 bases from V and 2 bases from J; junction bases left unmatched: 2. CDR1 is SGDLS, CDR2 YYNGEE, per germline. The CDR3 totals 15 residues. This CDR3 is CASSAGTSGTYEQYF. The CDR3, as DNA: TGTGCCAGCAGCGCCGGGACTAGCGGGACCTACGAGCAGTACTTC.

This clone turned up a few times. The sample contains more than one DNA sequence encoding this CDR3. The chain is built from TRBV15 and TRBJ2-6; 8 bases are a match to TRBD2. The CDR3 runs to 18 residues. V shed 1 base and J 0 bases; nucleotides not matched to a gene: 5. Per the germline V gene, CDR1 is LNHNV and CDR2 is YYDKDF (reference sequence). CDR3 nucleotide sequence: TGTGCCACCAGCAGAGTACGGGGGGGTACCTCTGGGGCCAACGTCCTGACTTTC. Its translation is CATSRVRGGTSGANVLTF.

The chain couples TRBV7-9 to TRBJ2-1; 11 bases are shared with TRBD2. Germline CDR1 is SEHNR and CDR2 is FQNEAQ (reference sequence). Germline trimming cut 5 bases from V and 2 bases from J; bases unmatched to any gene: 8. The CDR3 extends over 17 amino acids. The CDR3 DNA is TGTGCCAGCAGCCCAAGCCGACTAGCGGGGACCTACAATGAGCAGTTCTTC. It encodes CASSPSRLAGTYNEQFF.

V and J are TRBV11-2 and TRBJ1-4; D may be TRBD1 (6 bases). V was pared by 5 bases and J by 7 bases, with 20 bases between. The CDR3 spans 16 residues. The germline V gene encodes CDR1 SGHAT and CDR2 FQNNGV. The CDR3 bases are TGTGCCAGCAGCGCCCCCTCTGGGGGCTGGGGTGAAAAACTGTTTTTT. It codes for CASSAPSGGWGEKLFF.